The clone carrying this TCR beta chain has ten or more counts. Its antigen is not identified. The data derive from a study of regulatory T cells in long-lasting Graves disease. The wider study: Persistent cases took antithyroid drugs over 5 years and stayed TSH receptor antibody positive. Findings of the study overall: Reduced TCR diversity was observed in persistent Graves' patients versus newly diagnosed patients.

Arm-PCR of CDR3 regions with iRepertoire HTBI primers generated TCR beta libraries. One entry per CDR3 protein, called by TCRdb with MiXCR from the multiplex PCR reads. The sample consists of about 460,000 distinct CDR3 sequences, around a fifth of them appearing once. The time point is: persistent/refractory GD, antithyroid drugs over 5 years with positive TRAb. Construction of the TCR library relied on RNA isolated from PBMCs. A blood draw put around 9 milliliters of peripheral blood into EDTA tubes. CDR3 length equals 13 residues. V was cut by 5 bases and J by 0 bases, with 10 bases left in between. Germline V lookup: CDR1 SQVTM, CDR2 ANQGSEA.

The sample was peripheral blood mononuclear cells (PBMCs), taken when the disease was refractory, from a patient treated with antithyroid drugs. This TCR derives from a female donor with Graves disease. The gene calls are TRBV29-1 and TRBJ1-2; D unresolved. The CDR3 spells CSVTINPNYGYTF. The DNA of the CDR3 is TGCAGCGTTACAATCAATCCTAACTATGGCTACACCTTC.